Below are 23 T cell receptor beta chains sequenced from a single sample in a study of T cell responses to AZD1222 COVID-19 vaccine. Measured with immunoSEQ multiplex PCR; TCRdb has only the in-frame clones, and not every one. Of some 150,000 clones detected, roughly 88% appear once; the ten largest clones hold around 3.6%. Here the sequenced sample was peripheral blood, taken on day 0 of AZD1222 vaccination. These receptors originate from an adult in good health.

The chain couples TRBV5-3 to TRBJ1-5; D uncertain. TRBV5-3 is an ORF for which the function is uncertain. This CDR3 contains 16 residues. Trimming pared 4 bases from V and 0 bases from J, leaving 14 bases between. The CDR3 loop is CARSPAVAYSNQPQHF. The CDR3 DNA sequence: TGTGCCAGAAGCCCCGCGGTAGCATATAGCAATCAGCCCCAGCATTTT.

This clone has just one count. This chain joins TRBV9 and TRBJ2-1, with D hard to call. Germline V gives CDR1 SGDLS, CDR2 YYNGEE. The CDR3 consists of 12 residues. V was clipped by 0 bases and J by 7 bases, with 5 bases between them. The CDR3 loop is CASSVGDNEQFF. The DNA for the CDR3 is TGTGCCAGCAGCGTAGGGGATAATGAGCAGTTCTTC.

As DNA, the CDR3 is TGTGCCAGCAGCCCGGACAGGGGGAATGAAAAACTGTTTTTT. Its translation is CASSPDRGNEKLFF. The chain links TRBV7-2 to TRBJ1-4, with TRBD1 matching 10 bases. The CDR3 totals 14 residues. The V gene end was trimmed by 5 bases and the J gene end by 5 bases; junction bases not matched to a gene: 2. Germline CDR1 SGHTA, CDR2 FQGNSA.

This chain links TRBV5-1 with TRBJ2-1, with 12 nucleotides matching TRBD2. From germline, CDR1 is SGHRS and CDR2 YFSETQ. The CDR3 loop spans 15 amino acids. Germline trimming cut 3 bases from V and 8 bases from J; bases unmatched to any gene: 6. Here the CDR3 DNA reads TGCGCCAGCAGCTCCGGGACTAGCGGGTGGGATGAGCAGTTCTTC. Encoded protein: CASSSGTSGWDEQFF.

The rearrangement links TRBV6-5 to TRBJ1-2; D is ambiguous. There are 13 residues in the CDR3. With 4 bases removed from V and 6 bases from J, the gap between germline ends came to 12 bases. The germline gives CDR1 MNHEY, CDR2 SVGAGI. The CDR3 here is CASSFGLSNGYTF. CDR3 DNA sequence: TGTGCCAGCAGTTTCGGACTCTCCAATGGCTACACCTTC.

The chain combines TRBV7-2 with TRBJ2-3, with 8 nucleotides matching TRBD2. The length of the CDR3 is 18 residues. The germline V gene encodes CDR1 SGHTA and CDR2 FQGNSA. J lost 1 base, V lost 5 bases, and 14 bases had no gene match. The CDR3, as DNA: TGTGCCAGCAGCACCCAAACAGCGGGAGCACTGCGCACAGATACGCAGTATTTT. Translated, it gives CASSTQTAGALRTDTQYF.

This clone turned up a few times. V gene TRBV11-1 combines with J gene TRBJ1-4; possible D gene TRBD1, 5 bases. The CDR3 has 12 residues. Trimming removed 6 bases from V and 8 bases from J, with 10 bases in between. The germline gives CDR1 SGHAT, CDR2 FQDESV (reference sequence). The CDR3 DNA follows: TGTGCCAGCAGATCTCGGGGCGAAAAACTGTTTTTT. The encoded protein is CASRSRGEKLFF.

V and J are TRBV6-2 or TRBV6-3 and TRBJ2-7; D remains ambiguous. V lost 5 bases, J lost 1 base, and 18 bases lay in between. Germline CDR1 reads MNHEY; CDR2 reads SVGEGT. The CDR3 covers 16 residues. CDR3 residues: CASSQPQEIRSYEQYF. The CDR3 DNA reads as TGTGCCAGCAGTCAACCCCAGGAAATTCGGTCCTACGAGCAGTACTTC.

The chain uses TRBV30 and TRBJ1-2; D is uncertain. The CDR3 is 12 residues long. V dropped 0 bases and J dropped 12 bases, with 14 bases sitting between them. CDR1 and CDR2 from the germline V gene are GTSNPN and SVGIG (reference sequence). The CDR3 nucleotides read TGTGCCTGGAGTGTACCAGTTTCGAGGGACACCTTC. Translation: CAWSVPVSRDTF.

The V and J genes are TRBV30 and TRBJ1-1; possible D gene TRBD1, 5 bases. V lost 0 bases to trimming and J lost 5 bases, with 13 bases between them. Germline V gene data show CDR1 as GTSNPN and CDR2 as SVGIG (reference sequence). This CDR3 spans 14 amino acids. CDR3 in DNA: TGTGCCTGGAGTGTGTGGGGCAACCCGACTGAAGCTTTCTTT. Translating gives CAWSVWGNPTEAFF.

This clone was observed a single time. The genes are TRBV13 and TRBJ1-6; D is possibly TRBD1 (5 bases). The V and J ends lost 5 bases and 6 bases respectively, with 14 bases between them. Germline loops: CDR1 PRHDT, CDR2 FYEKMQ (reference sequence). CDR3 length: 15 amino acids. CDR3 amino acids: CASSPPGASNSPLHF. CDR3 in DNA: TGTGCCAGCAGCCCTCCCGGGGCGAGTAATTCACCCCTCCACTTT.

As DNA, the CDR3 is TGTGCCAGTAGACATAAGCTGGACTATGGCTACACCTTC. Its translation is CASRHKLDYGYTF. The V gene is TRBV19, the J gene TRBJ1-2, with unresolved D. Germline CDR1 is LNHDA and CDR2 is SQIVND (reference sequence). CDR3 length: 13 amino acids. Trimming removed 6 bases from V and 3 bases from J, with 11 bases in between.

CDR3 sequence reads: CASNPRGETQYF. The CDR3, as DNA: TGTGCCAGCAATCCAAGGGGGGAGACGCAGTATTTT. The chain links TRBV6-5 to TRBJ2-3; D is possibly TRBD1 or TRBD2 (6 bases each). This CDR3 has 12 amino acids. The V gene's germline CDR1 is MNHEY and CDR2 SVGAGI. V was clipped by 7 bases and J by 9 bases, with 14 bases between them.

CDR3 in amino acids: CASSQEGLRGTYYGYTF. DNA for the CDR3: TGTGCCAGCAGCCAAGAAGGGCTTAGGGGAACTTACTATGGCTACACCTTC. V and J are TRBV3-1 (or the pseudogene TRBV3-2) and TRBJ1-2; D is possibly TRBD1 (5 bases). Looked up from germline, CDR1 is LGHDT and CDR2 is YNNKEL (reference sequence). V gave up 0 bases and J gave up 3 bases, with 17 bases separating them. The CDR3 sequence is 17 residues long.

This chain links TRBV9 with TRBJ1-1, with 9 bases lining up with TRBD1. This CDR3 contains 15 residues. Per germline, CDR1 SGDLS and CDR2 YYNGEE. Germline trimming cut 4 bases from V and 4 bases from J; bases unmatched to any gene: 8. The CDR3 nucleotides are TGTGCCAGCAGCTCCCGGGACAGGGTAATCACTGAAGCTTTCTTT. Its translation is CASSSRDRVITEAFF.

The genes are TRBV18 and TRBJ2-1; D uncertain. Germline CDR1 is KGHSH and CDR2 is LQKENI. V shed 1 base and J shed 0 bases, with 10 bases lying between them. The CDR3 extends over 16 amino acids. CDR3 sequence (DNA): TGTGCCAGCTCACCACAATCTAGAAGCTCCTACAATGAGCAGTTCTTC. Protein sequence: CASSPQSRSSYNEQFF.

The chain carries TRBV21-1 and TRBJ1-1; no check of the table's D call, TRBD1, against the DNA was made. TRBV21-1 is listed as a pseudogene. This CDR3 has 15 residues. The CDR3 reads CASSNPRDTNTEAFF. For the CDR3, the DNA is TGTGCCAGCAGCAATCCTCGGGACACTAACACTGAAGCTTTCTTT.

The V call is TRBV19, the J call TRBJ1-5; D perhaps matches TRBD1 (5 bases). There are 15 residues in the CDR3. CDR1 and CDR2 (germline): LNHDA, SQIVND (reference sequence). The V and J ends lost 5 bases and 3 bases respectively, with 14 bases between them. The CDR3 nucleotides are TGTGCCAGTAGTTGGGAACAGGCGTCCAATCAGCCCCAGCATTTT. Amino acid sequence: CASSWEQASNQPQHF. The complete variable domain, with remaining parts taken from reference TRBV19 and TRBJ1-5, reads DGGITQSPKYLFRKEGQNVTLSCEQNLNHDAMYWYRQDPGQGLRLIYYSQIVNDFQKGDIAEGYSVSREKKESFPLTVTSAQKNPTAFYLCASSWEQASNQPQHFGDGTRLSIL.

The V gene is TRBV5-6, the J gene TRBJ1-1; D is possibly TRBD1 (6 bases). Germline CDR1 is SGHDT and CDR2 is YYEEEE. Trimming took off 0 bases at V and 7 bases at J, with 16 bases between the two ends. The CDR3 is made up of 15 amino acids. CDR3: CASSLGAGAGGEAFF. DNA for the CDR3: TGTGCCAGCAGCTTGGGTGCAGGGGCCGGTGGTGAAGCTTTCTTT.

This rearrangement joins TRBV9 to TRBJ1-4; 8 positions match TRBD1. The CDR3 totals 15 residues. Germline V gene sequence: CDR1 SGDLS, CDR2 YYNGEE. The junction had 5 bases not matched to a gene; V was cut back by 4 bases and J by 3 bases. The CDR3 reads CASSPTGAANEKLFF. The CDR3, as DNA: TGTGCCAGCAGCCCGACAGGGGCGGCTAATGAAAAACTGTTTTTT. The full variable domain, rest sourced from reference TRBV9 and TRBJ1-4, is DSGVTQTPKHLITATGQRVTLRCSPRSGDLSVYWYQQSLDQGLQFLIQYYNGEERAKGNILERFSAQQFPDLHSELNLSSLELGDSALYFCASSPTGAANEKLFFGSGTQLSVL.

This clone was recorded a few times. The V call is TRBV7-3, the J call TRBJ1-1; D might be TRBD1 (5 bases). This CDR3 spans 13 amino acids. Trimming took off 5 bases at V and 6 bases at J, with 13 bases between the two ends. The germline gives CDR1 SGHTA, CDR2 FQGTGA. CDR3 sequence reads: CASSANRDAEAFF. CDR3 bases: TGTGCCAGCAGCGCGAACCGGGACGCTGAAGCTTTCTTT. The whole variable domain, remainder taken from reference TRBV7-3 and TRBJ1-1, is GAGVSQTPSNKVTEKGKYVELRCDPISGHTALYWYRQSLGQGPEFLIYFQGTGAADDSGLPNDRFFAVRPEGSVSTLKIQRTERGDSAVYLCASSANRDAEAFFGQGTRLTVV.

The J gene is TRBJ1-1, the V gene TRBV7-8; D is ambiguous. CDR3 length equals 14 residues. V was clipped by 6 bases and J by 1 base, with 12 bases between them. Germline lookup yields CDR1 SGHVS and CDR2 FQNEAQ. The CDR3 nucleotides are TGTGCCAGCAGTCATTCCACGAGGAACACTGAAGCTTTCTTT. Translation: CASSHSTRNTEAFF.

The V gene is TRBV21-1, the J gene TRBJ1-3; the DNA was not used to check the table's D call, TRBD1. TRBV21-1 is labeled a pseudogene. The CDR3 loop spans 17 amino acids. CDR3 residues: CASSKARFRFAGNTIYF. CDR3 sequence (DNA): TGTGCCAGCAGCAAAGCCAGGTTTCGATTTGCTGGAAACACCATATATTTT.